This T cell receptor beta chain was profiled in a study of blood T cell repertoires in COVID-19. The method was immunoSEQ multiplex PCR; TCRdb's version includes in-frame clones alone and lacks a portion of them. The data show roughly 150,000 clones, around 92% seen once. The length of the CDR3 is 13 residues. V shed 6 bases, J shed 4 bases, and the junction held 5 bases outside the gene matches. The germline gives CDR1 SGHTA, CDR2 FQGNSA. The TCR comes from a man in his fifties or sixties with acute or convalescent COVID-19. Specimen: peripheral blood. This chain uses TRBV7-2 with TRBJ2-5; 7 bases agree with TRBD2. The CDR3 reads CASRLTSSETQYF. DNA for the CDR3: TGTGCCAGCAGGTTGACTAGCTCAGAGACCCAGTACTTC.